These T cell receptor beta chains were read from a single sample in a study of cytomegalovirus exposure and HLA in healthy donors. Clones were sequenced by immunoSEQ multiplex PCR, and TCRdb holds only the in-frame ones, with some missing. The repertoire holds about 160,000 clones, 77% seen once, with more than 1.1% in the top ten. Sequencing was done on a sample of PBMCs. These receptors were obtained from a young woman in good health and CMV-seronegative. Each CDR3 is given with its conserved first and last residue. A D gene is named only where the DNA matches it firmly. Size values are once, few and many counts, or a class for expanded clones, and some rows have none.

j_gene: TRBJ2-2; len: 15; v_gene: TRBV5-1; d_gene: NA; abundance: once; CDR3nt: TGCGCCAGCAGCTTGGAGCTCCGTTACACCGGGGAGCTGTTTTTT; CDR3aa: CASSLELRYTGELFF
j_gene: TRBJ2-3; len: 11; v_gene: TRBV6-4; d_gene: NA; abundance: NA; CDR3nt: TGTGCCAGCAGAGCAGGAGATACGCAGTATTTT; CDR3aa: CASRAGDTQYF
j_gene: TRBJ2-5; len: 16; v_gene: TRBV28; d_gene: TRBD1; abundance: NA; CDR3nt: TGTGCCAGCAGTTTACCGGGGACAGGGGGCTGGGAGACCCAGTACTTC; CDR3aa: CASSLPGTGGWETQYF
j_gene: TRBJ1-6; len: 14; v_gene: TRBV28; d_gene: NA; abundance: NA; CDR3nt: TGTGCCCGCAGTTTATCCATAAACTATTCACCCCTCCACTTT; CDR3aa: CARSLSINYSPLHF
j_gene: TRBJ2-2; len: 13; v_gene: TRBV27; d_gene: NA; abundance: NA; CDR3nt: TGTGCCAGCAGGGGCCCAAACACCGGGGAGCTGTTTTTT; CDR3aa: CASRGPNTGELFF
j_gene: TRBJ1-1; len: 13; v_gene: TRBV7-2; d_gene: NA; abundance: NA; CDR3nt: TGTGCCAGCAGCTCCAGGGGCGCGACTGAAGCTTTCTTT; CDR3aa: CASSSRGATEAFF
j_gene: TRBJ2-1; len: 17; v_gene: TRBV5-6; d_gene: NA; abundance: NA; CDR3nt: TGTGCCAGCAGCTTATTCCAGGCCCGGAGGCGGGGAGATGAGCAGTTCTTC; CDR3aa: CASSLFQARRRGDEQFF
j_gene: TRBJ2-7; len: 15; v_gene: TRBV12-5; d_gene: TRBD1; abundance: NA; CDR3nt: TGTGCTAGTGGCCCCCAGGGGGGACAGGGCCTTGAGCAGTACTTC; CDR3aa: CASGPQGGQGLEQYF
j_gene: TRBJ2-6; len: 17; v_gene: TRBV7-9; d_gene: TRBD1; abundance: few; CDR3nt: TGTGCCAGCAGCTTAAGTGGGACAGGGGTCGGGGCCAACGTCCTGACTTTC; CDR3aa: CASSLSGTGVGANVLTF
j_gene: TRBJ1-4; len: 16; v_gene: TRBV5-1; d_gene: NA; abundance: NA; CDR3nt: TGCGCCAGCAGCCGTTGGGGCACAGCAACTAATGAAAAACTGTTTTTT; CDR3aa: CASSRWGTATNEKLFF
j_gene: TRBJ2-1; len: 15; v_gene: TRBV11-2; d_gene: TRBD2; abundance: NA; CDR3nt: TGTGCCAGCAGCTTAGGGCTAGCGGCGTACAATGAGCAGTTCTTC; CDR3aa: CASSLGLAAYNEQFF
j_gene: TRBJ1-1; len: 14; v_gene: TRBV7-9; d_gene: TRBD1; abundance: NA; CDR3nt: TGTGCCAGCAGCCGGGACAGGGAGAACACTGAAGCTTTCTTT; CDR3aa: CASSRDRENTEAFF
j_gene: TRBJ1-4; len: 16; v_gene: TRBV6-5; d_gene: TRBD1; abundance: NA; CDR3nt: TGTGCCAGCAGTTACTCGGGACAGGGTTTTAATGAAAAACTGTTTTTT; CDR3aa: CASSYSGQGFNEKLFF
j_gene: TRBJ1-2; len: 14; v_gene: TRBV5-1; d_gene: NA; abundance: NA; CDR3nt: TGCGCCAGCAGCTTGGGGGTTGGAGACTATGGCTACACCTTC; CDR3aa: CASSLGVGDYGYTF
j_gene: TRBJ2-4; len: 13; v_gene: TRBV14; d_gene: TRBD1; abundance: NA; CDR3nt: TGTGCCAGCAGCCGGGACAGGGTAAACATTCAGTACTTC; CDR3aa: CASSRDRVNIQYF
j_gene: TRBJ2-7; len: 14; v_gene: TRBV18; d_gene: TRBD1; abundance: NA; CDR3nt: TGTGCCAGCTCACGCTACACAGGGGACTACGAGCAGTACTTC; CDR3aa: CASSRYTGDYEQYF
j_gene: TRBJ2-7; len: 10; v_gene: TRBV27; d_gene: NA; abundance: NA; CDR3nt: TGTGCCAGCAGTTCCCTCGGGCAGTACTTC; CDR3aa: CASSSLGQYF
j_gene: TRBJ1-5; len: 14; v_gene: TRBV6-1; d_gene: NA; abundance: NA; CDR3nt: TGTGCCAGCAGTGAGGGACTTAGCAATCAGCCCCAGCATTTT; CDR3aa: CASSEGLSNQPQHF
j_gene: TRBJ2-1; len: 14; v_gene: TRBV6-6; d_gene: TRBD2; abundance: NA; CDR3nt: TGTGCCAGCAGTGCGACTAGCGGGGTTGATGAGCAGTTCTTC; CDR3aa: CASSATSGVDEQFF
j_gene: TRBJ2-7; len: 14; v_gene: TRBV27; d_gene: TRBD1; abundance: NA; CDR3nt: TGTGCCAGCAGACGAGGACAGGCTCCCTACGAGCAGTACTTC; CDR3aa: CASRRGQAPYEQYF
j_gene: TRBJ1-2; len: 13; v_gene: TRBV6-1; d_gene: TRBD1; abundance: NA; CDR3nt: TGTGCCAGCACTGACTCAGGGGGCCGGGGCTACACCTTC; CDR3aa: CASTDSGGRGYTF
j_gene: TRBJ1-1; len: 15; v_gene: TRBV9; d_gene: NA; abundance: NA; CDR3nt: TGTGCCAGCAGTGGCACGGGATTTTCGAGCACTGAAGCTTTCTTT; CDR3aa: CASSGTGFSSTEAFF
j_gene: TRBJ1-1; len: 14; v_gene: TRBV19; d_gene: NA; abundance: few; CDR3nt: TGTGCCAGTAGTATAGCAGGGGAGAACACTGAAGCTTTCTTT; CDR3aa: CASSIAGENTEAFF
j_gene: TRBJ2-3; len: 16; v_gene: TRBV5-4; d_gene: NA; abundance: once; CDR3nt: TGTGCCAGCAGCTTAGGAGGGAACCGGGTCACAGATACGCAGTATTTT; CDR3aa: CASSLGGNRVTDTQYF
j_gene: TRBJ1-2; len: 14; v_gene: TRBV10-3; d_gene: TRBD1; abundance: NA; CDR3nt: TGTGCCATCAGGGGCTCACAGGGGTTCGGCGGCTACACCTTC; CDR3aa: CAIRGSQGFGGYTF
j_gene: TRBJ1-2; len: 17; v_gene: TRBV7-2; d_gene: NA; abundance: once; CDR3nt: TGTGCCAGCAGCTTAGAGGTTATTTGGGGAGAAATCTATGGCTACACCTTC; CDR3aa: CASSLEVIWGEIYGYTF
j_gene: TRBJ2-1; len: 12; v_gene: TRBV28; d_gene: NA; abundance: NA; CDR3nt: TGTGCCAGCAGTTTATCGGCGGGGGAGCAGTTCTTC; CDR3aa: CASSLSAGEQFF
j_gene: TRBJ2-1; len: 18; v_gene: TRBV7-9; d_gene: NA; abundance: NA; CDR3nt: TGTGCCAGCAGCTTAGACTATAGGAGGATCTTCTATTACAATGAGCAGTTCTTC; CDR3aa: CASSLDYRRIFYYNEQFF
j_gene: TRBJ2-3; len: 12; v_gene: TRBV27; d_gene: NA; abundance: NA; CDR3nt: TGTGCCAGCAGTTCCAACTTATTTGCGCAGTATTTT; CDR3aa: CASSSNLFAQYF
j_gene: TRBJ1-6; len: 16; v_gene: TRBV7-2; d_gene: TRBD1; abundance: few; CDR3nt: TGTGCCAGCAAGACAGGGTGGAGCTCCTATAATTCACCCCTCCACTTT; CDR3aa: CASKTGWSSYNSPLHF
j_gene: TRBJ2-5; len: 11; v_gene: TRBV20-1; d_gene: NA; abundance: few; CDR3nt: TGCAGTGCTGGTAGGGGGGAGACCCAGTACTTC; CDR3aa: CSAGRGETQYF
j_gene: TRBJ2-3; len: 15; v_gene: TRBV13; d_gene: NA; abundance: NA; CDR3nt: TGTGCCAGCAGCATATTAGTGACTAGCACAGATACGCAGTATTTT; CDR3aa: CASSILVTSTDTQYF
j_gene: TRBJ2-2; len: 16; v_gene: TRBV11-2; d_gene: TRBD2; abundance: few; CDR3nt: TGTGCCAGCAGCTCCCGACTAGCGGGGGGGACCGGGGAGCTGTTTTTT; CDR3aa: CASSSRLAGGTGELFF
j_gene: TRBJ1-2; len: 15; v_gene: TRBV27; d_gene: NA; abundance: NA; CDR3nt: TGTGCCAGCAGTTTAGCGCAGGGCCCTCTTTCCGGCTACACCTTC; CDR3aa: CASSLAQGPLSGYTF
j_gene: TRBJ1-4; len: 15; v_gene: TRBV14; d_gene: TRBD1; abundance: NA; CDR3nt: TGTGCCAGCAGCCAGGTGACAGGGGGAAATGAAAAACTGTTTTTT; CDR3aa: CASSQVTGGNEKLFF
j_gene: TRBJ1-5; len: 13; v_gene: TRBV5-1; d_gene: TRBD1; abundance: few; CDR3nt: TGCGCCAGCAGCTTCACAGGGGATCAGCCCCAGCATTTT; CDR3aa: CASSFTGDQPQHF
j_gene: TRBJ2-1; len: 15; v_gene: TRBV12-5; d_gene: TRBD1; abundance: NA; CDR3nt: TGTGCTAGTGGTTTGCCAGGGGGCTCCTACAATGAGCAGTTCTTC; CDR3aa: CASGLPGGSYNEQFF
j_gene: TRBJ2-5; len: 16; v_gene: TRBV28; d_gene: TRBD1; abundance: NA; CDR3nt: TGTGCCAGCTCCCCAGGAGCGGGGACAGGGGAAGAGACCCAGTACTTC; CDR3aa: CASSPGAGTGEETQYF
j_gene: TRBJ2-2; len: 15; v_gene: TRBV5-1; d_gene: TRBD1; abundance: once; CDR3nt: TGCGCCAGCAAAGGACAGGGGACAAACACCGGGGAGCTGTTTTTT; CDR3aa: CASKGQGTNTGELFF
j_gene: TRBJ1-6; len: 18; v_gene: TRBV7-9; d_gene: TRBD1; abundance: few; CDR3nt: TGTGCCAGCAGCTCCCCTTTGTCAGGGGGCTCTGGTAATTCACCCCTCCACTTT; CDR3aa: CASSSPLSGGSGNSPLHF
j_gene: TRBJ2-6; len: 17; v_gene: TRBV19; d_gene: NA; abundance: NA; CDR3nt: TGTGCCAGTAGTATTACAGGGTTTATCTCTGGGGCCAACGTCCTGACTTTC; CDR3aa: CASSITGFISGANVLTF
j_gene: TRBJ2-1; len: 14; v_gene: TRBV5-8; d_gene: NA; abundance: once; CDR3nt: TGTGCCAGCAGCTTGGAGGGACTCTCTAGTAAGCAGTTCTTC; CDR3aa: CASSLEGLSSKQFF
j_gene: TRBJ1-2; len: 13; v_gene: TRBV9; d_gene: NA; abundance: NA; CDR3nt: TGTGCCAGCAGCCCGAGAGCTAACTATGGCTACACCTTC; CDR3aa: CASSPRANYGYTF
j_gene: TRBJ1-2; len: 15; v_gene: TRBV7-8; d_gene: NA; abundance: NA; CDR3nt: TGTGCCAGCAGCTTAGCCCGACAGTCTAACTATGGCTACACCTTC; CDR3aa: CASSLARQSNYGYTF
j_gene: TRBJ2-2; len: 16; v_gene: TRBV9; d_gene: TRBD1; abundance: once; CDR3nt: TGTGCCAGCAGCGCTCCGGGACAGGGAAACACCGGGGAGCTGTTTTTT; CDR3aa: CASSAPGQGNTGELFF
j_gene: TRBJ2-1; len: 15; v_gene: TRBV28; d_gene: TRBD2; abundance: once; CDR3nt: TGTGCCAGCAGTCTGCAGCGGGGGGGCCCGGATGAGCAGTTCTTC; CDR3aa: CASSLQRGGPDEQFF
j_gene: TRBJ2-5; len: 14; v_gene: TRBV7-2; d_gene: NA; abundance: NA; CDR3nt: TGTGCCGGCAGCTTTCAAACAGGGCAAGAGACCCAGTACTTC; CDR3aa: CAGSFQTGQETQYF
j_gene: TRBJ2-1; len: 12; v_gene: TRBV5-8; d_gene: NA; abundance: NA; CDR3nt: TGTGCCAGCAGCACACGGAGCGATGAGCAGTTCTTC; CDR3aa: CASSTRSDEQFF
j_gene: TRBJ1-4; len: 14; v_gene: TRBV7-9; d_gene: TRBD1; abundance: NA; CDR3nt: TGTGCCAGCAGCTACGGGACAGGGAATGAAAAACTGTTTTTT; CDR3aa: CASSYGTGNEKLFF
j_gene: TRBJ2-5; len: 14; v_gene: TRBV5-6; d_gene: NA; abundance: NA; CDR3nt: TGTGCCAGCAGCTCCCCTGGACAGTTAGTGGCCCAGTACTTC; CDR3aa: CASSSPGQLVAQYF
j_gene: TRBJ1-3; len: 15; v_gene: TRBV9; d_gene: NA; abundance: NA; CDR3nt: TGTGCCAGCAGCGTAGGCAGGGTTGCTGGAAACACCATATATTTT; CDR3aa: CASSVGRVAGNTIYF
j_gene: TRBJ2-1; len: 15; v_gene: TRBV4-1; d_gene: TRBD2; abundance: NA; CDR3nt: TGCGCCAGCAGCCGAGTAGCGGGGGTACGCAATGAGCAGTTCTTC; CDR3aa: CASSRVAGVRNEQFF
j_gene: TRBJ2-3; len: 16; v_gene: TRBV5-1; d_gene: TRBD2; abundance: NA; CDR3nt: TGCGCCAGCAGCTTGGTGGCGGGGGGGACCACAGATACGCAGTATTTT; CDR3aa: CASSLVAGGTTDTQYF
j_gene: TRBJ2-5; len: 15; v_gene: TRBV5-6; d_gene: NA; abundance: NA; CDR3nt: TGTGCCAGCAGCTTGGTGAGACAGGGAGGTGAGACCCAGTACTTC; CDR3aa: CASSLVRQGGETQYF